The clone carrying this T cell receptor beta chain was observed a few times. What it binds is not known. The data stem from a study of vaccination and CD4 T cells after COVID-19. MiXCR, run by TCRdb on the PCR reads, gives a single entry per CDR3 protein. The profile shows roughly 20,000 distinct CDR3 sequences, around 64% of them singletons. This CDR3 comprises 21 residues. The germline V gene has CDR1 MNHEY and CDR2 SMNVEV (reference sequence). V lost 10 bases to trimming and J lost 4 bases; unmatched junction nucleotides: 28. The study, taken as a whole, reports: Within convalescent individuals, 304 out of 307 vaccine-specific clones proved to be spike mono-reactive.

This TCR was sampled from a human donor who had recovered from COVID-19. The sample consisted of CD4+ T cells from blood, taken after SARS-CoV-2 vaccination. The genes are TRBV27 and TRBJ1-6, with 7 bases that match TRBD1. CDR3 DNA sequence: TGTGCCATCAGAGACACCGAACCGGGACAGTCAAATGCCCTTTATAATTCACCCCTCCACTTT. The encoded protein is CAIRDTEPGQSNALYNSPLHF.